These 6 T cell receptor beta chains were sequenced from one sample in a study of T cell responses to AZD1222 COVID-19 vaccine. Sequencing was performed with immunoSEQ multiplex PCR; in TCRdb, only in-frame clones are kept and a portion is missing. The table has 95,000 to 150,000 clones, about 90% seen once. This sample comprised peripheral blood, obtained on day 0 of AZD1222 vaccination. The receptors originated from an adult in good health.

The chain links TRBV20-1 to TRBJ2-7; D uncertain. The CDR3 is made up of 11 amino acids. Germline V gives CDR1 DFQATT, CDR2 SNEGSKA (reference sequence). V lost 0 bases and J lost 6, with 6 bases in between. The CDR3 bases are TGCAGTGCTAGAGATGGAGTCGAGCAGTACTTC. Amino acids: CSARDGVEQYF.

CDR3 in DNA: TGTGCCAGCAGCCCCTGGGGACAGACCAGCTCCTACGAGCAGTACTTC. The encoded protein is CASSPWGQTSSYEQYF. The rearrangement uses TRBV7-9 and TRBJ2-7; 7 bases align to TRBD1. This CDR3 region has 16 residues. V was clipped by 5 bases and J by 0 bases; unmatched bases: 10. In germline, CDR1 is SEHNR, CDR2 FQNEAQ (reference sequence).

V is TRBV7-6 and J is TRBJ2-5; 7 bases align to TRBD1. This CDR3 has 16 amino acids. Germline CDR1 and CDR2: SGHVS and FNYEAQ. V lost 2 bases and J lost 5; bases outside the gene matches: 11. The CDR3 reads CASSLRPGQSSETQYF. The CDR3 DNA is TGTGCCAGCAGCTTACGACCGGGACAGTCTTCTGAGACCCAGTACTTC.

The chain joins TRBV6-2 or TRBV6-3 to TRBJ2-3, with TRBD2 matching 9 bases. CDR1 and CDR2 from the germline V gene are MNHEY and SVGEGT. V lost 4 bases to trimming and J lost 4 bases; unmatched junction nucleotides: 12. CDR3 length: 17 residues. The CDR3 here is CASSSHPGGREADTQYF. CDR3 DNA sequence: TGTGCCAGCAGTTCCCACCCTGGCGGGAGGGAGGCAGATACGCAGTATTTT.

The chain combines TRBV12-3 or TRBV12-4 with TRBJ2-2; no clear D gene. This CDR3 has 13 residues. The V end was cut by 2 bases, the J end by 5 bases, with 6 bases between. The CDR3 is CASSLTSTGELFF. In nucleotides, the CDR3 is TGTGCCAGCAGTTTAACCTCTACCGGGGAGCTGTTTTTT.

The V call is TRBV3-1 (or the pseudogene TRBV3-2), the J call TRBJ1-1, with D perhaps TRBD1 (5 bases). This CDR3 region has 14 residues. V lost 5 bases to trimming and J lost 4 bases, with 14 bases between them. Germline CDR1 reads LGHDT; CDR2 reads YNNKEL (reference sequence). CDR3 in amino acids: CASSIRGAPTEAFF. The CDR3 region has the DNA TGTGCCAGCAGCATCAGAGGGGCGCCCACTGAAGCTTTCTTT.